The present T cell receptor beta chain was sequenced within a study of cytomegalovirus exposure and HLA in healthy donors. Study information: The 650 to 850 first-cohort repertoires and the approximately 110 validation repertoires shared the same platform, a later analysis reported.

This table comes from immunoSEQ multiplex PCR, and its TCRdb copy is limited to in-frame clones, with some not included. The data show 35,000 to 50,000 clones, roughly 90% seen once. Points from the study as a whole: As confirmed in vitro, a few CMV-associated chains were specific for CMV antigens.

Germline V gives CDR1 LNHDA, CDR2 SQIVND (reference sequence). The CDR3 totals 13 residues. The ends were cut back, 11 bases at V and 6 bases at J, with 19 bases in the middle. On this clone itself: What it binds is not known.

What was sequenced was PBMCs. The J gene is TRBJ1-1, the V gene TRBV19, with unresolved D. This clonotype originated in a man between 18 and 29 years old in good health and CMV-seronegative. CDR3 DNA sequence: TGTGCCGTCCAAGGGCCCGGGAAGGCTGAAGCTTTCTTT. Translation: CAVQGPGKAEAFF.